Below are 16 T cell receptor beta chains sequenced from a single sample in a study of response to subunit inactivated influenza vaccine. TCRdb re-called the RT-PCR reads with MiXCR, one entry per CDR3 protein. The profile shows a few hundred thousand distinct CDR3 sequences, around 7.7% of them singletons. The sample here was PBMCs from blood, taken 23 months after vaccination. Receptors were obtained from a man aged 50-75 years who received an inactivated influenza vaccine.

J is TRBJ2-1 and V is TRBV27; 10 bases align to TRBD2. With V trimmed by 4 bases and J by 5 bases, 2 bases remained unmatched. Germline CDR1 is MNHEY and CDR2 is SMNVEV (reference sequence). The CDR3 contains 14 residues. This CDR3 is CASSWLAGDNEQFF. For the CDR3, the DNA is TGTGCCAGCAGTTGGCTAGCGGGGGACAATGAGCAGTTCTTC.

This clonotype was detected only a few times. V and J are TRBV4-2 and TRBJ2-4, with TRBD2 as a possible D gene (6 bases). This CDR3 has 17 residues. The germline V gene encodes CDR1 LGHNA and CDR2 YNFKEQ. V lost 0 bases and J 2 bases, leaving 14 bases between the germline ends. The CDR3 DNA is TGTGCCAGCAGCCAAGAGGGGGGTACGAGGACCAAAAACATTCAGTACTTC. Its protein is CASSQEGGTRTKNIQYF.

This clonotype was found many times. The chain recombines TRBV4-3 with TRBJ2-2, with D unclear. The germline V gene has CDR1 LGHNA and CDR2 YSLEER. The CDR3 consists of 17 residues. Between the trimmed V and J ends, which lost 0 bases and 2 bases, there was a span of 13 bases. CDR3 loop: CASSQDQSPLNTGELFF. The DNA for the CDR3 is TGCGCCAGCAGCCAAGATCAGTCACCGTTAAACACCGGGGAGCTGTTTTTT.

V and J are TRBV6-1 and TRBJ1-5; maybe TRBD1 (5 bases). V was pared by 6 bases and J by 1 base, with 13 bases between. The CDR3 totals 15 residues. Germline loops: CDR1 MNHNS, CDR2 SASEGT. The CDR3, as DNA: TGTGCCAGCAGGGGTAGCAGGGCAAGCAATCAGCCCCAGCATTTT. Protein sequence: CASRGSRASNQPQHF.

This clonotype showed up many times. This chain joins TRBV27 and TRBJ2-1; 10 nucleotides align to TRBD2. The CDR3 runs 14 residues. The germline V gene has CDR1 MNHEY and CDR2 SMNVEV (reference sequence). Unmatched junction bases numbered 2, after V lost 6 bases and J lost 3 bases. The chain's CDR3 is CASRLAGIYNEQFF. The CDR3 region has the DNA TGTGCCAGCAGACTAGCGGGGATCTACAATGAGCAGTTCTTC.

The V gene is TRBV9, the J gene TRBJ2-3; a weak D match, TRBD1 (5 bases). The CDR3 has 14 amino acids. The germline gives CDR1 SGDLS, CDR2 YYNGEE. V was clipped by 0 bases and J by 3 bases, with 8 bases between them. The CDR3 region is CASSVEQATDTQYF. CDR3 nucleotide sequence: TGTGCCAGCAGCGTAGAACAGGCAACAGATACGCAGTATTTT.

This clonotype was recorded a few times. The chain combines TRBV6-1 with TRBJ1-5; D is undetermined. This CDR3 has 16 amino acids. Germline V CDR1 and CDR2: MNHNS, SASEGT. V was clipped by 6 bases and J by 1 base, with 16 bases between them. The CDR3 DNA sequence: TGTGCCAGCAGAATGGAGGGTGAAGGAAGCAATCAGCCCCAGCATTTT. It translates to CASRMEGEGSNQPQHF.

This clonotype was recorded at least ten times. The V and J genes are TRBV3-1 and TRBJ1-5; TRBD1 is a possible D gene (6 bases). Trimming stripped 6 bases from V and 3 bases from J, with 15 bases between. CDR1 and CDR2 (germline): LGHDT, YNNKEL (reference sequence). The CDR3 has 15 amino acids. The DNA of the CDR3 is TGTGCCAGCAGTTCAAGGGACACAGACAATCAGCCCCAGCATTTT. This sequence encodes CASSSRDTDNQPQHF.

This clonotype was recorded many times. The gene calls are TRBV12-3 or TRBV12-4 and TRBJ2-5; D is tentatively TRBD1 or TRBD2 (5 bases each). This CDR3 is 12 amino acids long. The ends were cut back, 6 bases at V and 4 bases at J, with 9 bases in the middle. CDR3 coding DNA: TGTGCCAGCAGGGGTGGGGGAGAGACCCAGTACTTC. Its protein is CASRGGGETQYF.

This clonotype came up a few times. The chain uses TRBV5-1 and TRBJ2-3; D may be TRBD2 (6 bases). The CDR3 covers 14 residues. From germline, CDR1 is SGHRS and CDR2 YFSETQ. Trimming removed 4 bases from V and 2 bases from J, with 11 bases in between. This CDR3 is CASSGGTDTDTQYF. The CDR3 DNA reads TGCGCCAGCAGCGGAGGGACTGACACAGATACGCAGTATTTT. Based on the CDR3 plus reference TRBV5-1 and TRBJ2-3, the full variable domain is KAGVTQTPRYLIKTRGQQVTLSCSPISGHRSVSWYQQTPGQGLQFLFEYFSETQRNKGNFPGRFSGRQFSNSRSEMNVSTLELGDSALYLCASSGGTDTDTQYFGPGTRLTVL.

The J gene is TRBJ2-5, the V gene TRBV27, with TRBD1 matching over 8 bases. Trimming removed 5 bases from V and 6 bases from J; junction bases left unmatched: 14. The V gene's germline CDR1 is MNHEY and CDR2 SMNVEV (reference sequence). The CDR3 totals 16 residues. The CDR3 here is CASSPRTGILLQTQYF. CDR3 DNA: TGTGCCAGCAGTCCCCGGACAGGGATTCTCCTGCAGACCCAGTACTTC.

A few counts support this clonotype. The rearrangement links TRBV6-5 to TRBJ1-5, with D perhaps matching TRBD1 (6 bases). Germline V gives CDR1 MNHEY, CDR2 SVGAGI. V lost 0 bases and J lost 2, with 11 bases in between. CDR3 length: 16 amino acids. CDR3 residues: CASSYSGGGGNQPQHF. CDR3 bases: TGTGCCAGCAGTTACTCAGGGGGAGGGGGCAATCAGCCCCAGCATTTT.

This clonotype was found a few times. The chain employs TRBV5-8 and TRBJ2-1; D may match TRBD1 or TRBD2 (5 bases each). Germline CDR1 and CDR2: SGHTS and YDEGEE. This CDR3 spans 13 amino acids. V lost 0 bases and J lost 9, with 10 bases in between. CDR3 bases: TGTGCCAGCAGCTTGGTCGGGGACGGTGAGCAGTTCTTC. As protein: CASSLVGDGEQFF.

This clonotype was counted a few times. The chain joins TRBV10-2 to TRBJ2-7, with D unclear. This CDR3 has 11 residues. V was clipped by 5 bases and J by 5 bases, with 7 bases between them. Germline-derived CDR1 and CDR2 are WSHSY and SAAADI. CDR3 sequence (DNA): TGCGCCAGCAGTTGGGGTCACGAGCAGTACTTC. The encoded protein is CASSWGHEQYF.

A few counts support this clonotype. The chain employs TRBV7-9 and TRBJ2-5; unclear D gene. Trimming pared 2 bases from V and 5 bases from J, leaving 15 bases between. This CDR3 contains 15 residues. In germline, CDR1 is SEHNR, CDR2 FQNEAQ (reference sequence). The CDR3 DNA sequence: TGTGCCAGCAGCTTAAACGACTCCCCTTGGGAGACCCAGTACTTC. Translating it yields CASSLNDSPWETQYF.

The chain employs TRBV7-6 and TRBJ2-2; D perhaps matches TRBD1 (6 bases). The germline V gene encodes CDR1 SGHVS and CDR2 FNYEAQ. V lost 5 bases and J lost 3, with 16 bases in between. The CDR3 length is 16 residues. The CDR3 protein is CASSPGVGIDTGELFF. For the CDR3, the DNA is TGTGCCAGCAGCCCAGGGGTAGGGATTGACACCGGGGAGCTGTTTTTT.